Given below is one TCR beta chain in context. The target of this receptor is not known. Base quality data are lacking; no much larger clone is found one base away. The library came from the immunoSEQ multiplex PCR assay. Rearranged TCR beta chain sequences were amplified using the hsTCRB Kit according to the manufacturer's protocol. Sequencing of TCRB libraries was carried out on an Illumina MiSeq. On the authors' methods: The proprietary platform of the kit vendor was used for demultiplexing, trimming and gene mapping. TCRdb holds this immuneACCESS table with in-frame rearrangements only. Some clones are missing; in checked studies, unresolved V genes explain under half, and the rest has no known cause. V and J calls and clone size come straight from that table; D and trimming were deduced from the DNA. This sample lists approximately 12,000 clones; around 82% were detected once. Of the sample, 15% to 20% falls within the top ten clones.

The CDR3 holds 15 amino acids from the cysteine to the phenylalanine. Only the CDR3 part of the read is kept: 45 bases, read in frame from the first base. The germline V and J ends show losses of 4 bases and 6 bases respectively, and no gene match explains 11 bases of the junction. CDR1 and CDR2 are drawn from the germline V gene: SGHRS, YFSETQ. The time point tag for this specimen amounts to: week 47, end of study. Each vaccine dose, consisting of 300 ug of a 20-mer mutant IDH1 peptide in Montanide, was administered subcutaneously with topical imiquimod. Patients received eight vaccinations in weeks 1, 3, 5, 7, 11, 15, 19 and 23, corresponding to visits V03 through V10. Donors had newly diagnosed WHO grade 3 or 4 IDH1-mutant astrocytomas with loss of nuclear ATRX. The samples were drawn from NOA16, a multicentre, single-arm, open-label phase I trial in Germany that tested a mutant IDH1 peptide vaccine in humans for the first time. Genomic DNA for TCRB sequencing was extracted from EDTA blood using the DNeasy Blood and Tissue Kit.

This sample was included in a study of a mutant IDH1 vaccine in newly diagnosed glioma (dated by TCRdb to the early 2020s). Regarding the research as a whole: Vaccination started 4-6 weeks after radiotherapy alone, or was given together with temozolomide cycles in the groups whose treatment included chemotherapy. Of the approximately 30 treated patients, roughly 60% were male and approximately 38% were female, and a mean age of 40.4 years was recorded. Prior to enrollment, patients had been given standard therapy consisting of radiotherapy alone, temozolomide alone, or radiochemotherapy with temozolomide, with the combination given to most patients. Peripheral blood was drawn at six visits: V03 (baseline), V05, V07, V10, V12 and V13. Longitudinal TCRB deep sequencing was done for some 25 treated patients, wherever samples were available for exploratory analyses. Visit V12 was the week-35 safety follow-up and visit V13 was the week-47 end of study.

The paper as a whole reports these results and caveats: Pseudoprogression seemed to be unrelated to changes in the top peripheral T cell clonotypes found by TCRB sequencing. The authors noted that analyses of patient blood samples could not be reproduced because of sample limitations. Immune responses induced by the vaccine were seen in roughly 92% of patients across multiple MHC alleles. Selection of PBMC samples for TCRB deep sequencing was based on availability.

The origin of this receptor is a man between 25 and 39 years old with glioma. The sequence is built from TRBV5-1 and TRBJ2-3; 7 central nucleotides agree with TRBD2. The input for sequencing was PBMCs, taken from a glioma patient whose treatment included an IDH1 peptide vaccine. The nucleotide sequence is given as TGCGCCAGCAGCCCCAGTGGGGGGGGAAGGGATACGCAGTATTTT. Its translation is CASSPSGGGRDTQYF.